Sequencing of this TCR beta chain was carried out in a study of blood T cells in healthy people across ages (dated by TCRdb to between 2015 and 2016). At the level of the whole study: In model experiments, roughly one uniquely barcoded TCR beta cDNA molecule per two T cells was captured by template switching. The study analyzed two additional independent replicas of 1 million unique cDNA reads from the same blood draw for two donors, one aged 18 to 30 and one aged 80 or older. To avoid experimental bias, donors of different ages were randomly spread across the sequencing lanes. To track age-related changes in TCR beta repertoire diversity, the study relied on deep sequencing normalized with unique cDNA molecular identifiers. The donors were split into four age groups: young (average about 15 years), middle-aged (around 40), aged (over 55) and long-lived (under 85). The paper's findings and limits, for the study overall: Observed TCR beta diversity correlated strongly with the percentage of naive T cells measured by flow cytometry. Conclusive comparison of naive and antigen-experienced compartments was prevented by the profiling of bulk unsorted PBMCs. The long-lived group showed more naive CD4+ T cells, fewer expanded clones and increased TCR diversity than the aged group, suggesting age selection. As age increased, observed TCR beta diversity per million T cells dropped in a roughly linear way, and a significant reduction was already evident by age 40. Total diversity estimates from one million sequenced T cells were considered lower bounds and underestimates. Donor CMV infection status was unknown, potentially confounding age-related changes in expanded clonotypes.

As for this clonotype: The specificity of this receptor is unknown. No much larger clonotype is one base removed from it; base qualities were not supplied.

The germline V gene provides CDR1 SGHRS and CDR2 YFSETQ. Cut back by 3 bases and 5 bases, the V and J ends lie 12 bases apart. The CDR3, cysteine through phenylalanine, is 13 amino acids long. This entry keeps only the CDR3 DNA: 39 bases, framed from base 1. The receptor library was made with 5' RACE. TCRdb shows the sequencer as Illumina HiSeq 2500. A second PCR of about 6 to 11 cycles was performed with a sample-barcoded 5' primer and a J-beta primer mix. Each TCR beta cDNA molecule received a unique molecular identifier from a template-switch 5' adaptor carrying 12 random nucleotides. Each sample yielded at least 3 million CDR3-containing paired-end reads. All of the RNA was converted into first-strand cDNA using the Mint cDNA synthesis kit, with a TRBC-specific oligonucleotide serving as the primer. After uracil-DNA glycosylase treatment, a first 18-cycle PCR used universal primers M1SS and BC2_uni_R on all cDNA. Concerning the study's data processing: For normalization, 1 million high-quality reads, each with a distinct molecular identifier, were randomly selected from each sample. Reads sharing molecular identifiers were discarded rather than binned into consensus sequences. CDR3 identification, clonotype clustering and error correction used MiTCR with a Q25 quality threshold and the strictest error-elimination algorithm. A nonparametric unseen species model with Euler transformation was used to estimate lower-bound total TCR beta diversity. TCRdb reanalyzed the raw reads on its own, using fastp at Q25 for trimming and MiXCR for clone calling, and kept in-frame beta chains. Rows matching on CDR3 protein sequence are summarized as one entry with the most common DNA and genes. The V and J calls reflect TCRdb's pipeline rather than the authors' work. Present in this sample are roughly 900,000 distinct CDR3 sequences, roughly 52% of which were seen just once. The biggest ten clones account for 13% of the sample.

The roughly 38 donors, aged about 6 to 95 years, were systemically healthy Caucasian individuals from Russia. Approximately 9.3 milliliters of peripheral blood were collected from each donor into EDTA-treated Vacutainer tubes. Ficoll-Paque density-gradient centrifugation was used to isolate PBMCs, with at least 7 million per sample. Total RNA was extracted from PBMCs with Trizol reagent, with at least 5.5 micrograms obtained per sample. The percentages of naive CD45RAhigh/CD27high T cells were determined by flow cytometry on a PBMC aliquot from every donor. The rearranged chain carries TRBV5-1 and TRBJ2-7; D gene: possibly TRBD1, on 5 matching bases. The clonotype comes from a man younger than 45 in good health. Sequenced: blood. The CDR3 amino acid sequence is: CASSSGQPHEQYF. In nucleotide form, the sequence is TGCGCCAGCAGCTCCGGACAACCGCACGAGCAGTACTTC.